This T cell receptor (beta chain) stems from a study of T cell repertoires in cytomegalovirus infection. Study as a whole: In public TCR beta signatures, there were indications of both CMV infection and matching HLA type. Broader study findings: In two of eight donors, the top clonotype was HLA-C-restricted CMV-specific. There were carriers of CMV plus the relevant HLA, and cumulative public TCR beta family frequency identified them.

This clonotype was found many times. As yet, its antigen is unknown. A single record per CDR3 protein comes from TCRdb applying MiXCR to the reads. Here the sample spans approximately 150,000 distinct CDR3 sequences, about 6.5% being singletons. This CDR3 has 14 amino acids. Germline V CDR1 and CDR2: SGHVS, FNYEAQ. V was pared by 3 bases and J by 4 bases, with 13 bases between. What was sequenced was PBMCs. The sequence was collected from a human donor in good health (CMV status not recorded). Some clones in this sample may be carry-over from other donors' samples. This rearrangement joins TRBV7-6 to TRBJ2-7, with D possibly being TRBD1 or TRBD2 (5 bases each). The CDR3 loop is CASSLGPGQYEQYF. Here the CDR3 DNA reads TGTGCCAGCAGCTTGGGACCCGGGCAATACGAGCAGTACTTC.